Below are 21 T cell receptor beta chains sequenced from a single sample in a study of patients and donors after allogeneic stem cell transplantation. TCRdb re-called the RT-PCR reads through MiXCR, storing one row per CDR3 protein. This sample has 390,000 or so distinct CDR3 sequences; 16% occur once, and the top ten carry around 7.2%. Material for sequencing was blood, either unsorted or a sorted T cell fraction (not recorded which). The receptors originated from a human donor who was either an allogeneic HSCT recipient or a stem cell or donor lymphocyte infusion donor (not recorded which). It is not recorded whose cells these are; they may come from a transplant donor.

The chain combines TRBV12-3 or TRBV12-4 with TRBJ1-6; 7 nucleotides line up with TRBD1. Trimming took 2 bases from V and 10 from J; bases not matched to a gene: 5. This CDR3 is built from 14 residues. Here the CDR3 DNA reads TGTGCCAGCAGTTTACAGGGGGAAGACTCACCCCTCCACTTT. Its translation: CASSLQGEDSPLHF.

The V call is TRBV7-9, the J call TRBJ1-6; D gene uncertain. V was shortened by 1 base and J by 5 bases, with 9 bases between the two germline ends. Per germline, CDR1 SEHNR and CDR2 FQNEAQ (reference sequence). The CDR3 consists of 15 residues. CDR3 sequence: CASSLVDGNNSPLHF. The CDR3 DNA reads as TGTGCCAGCAGCTTAGTCGACGGGAATAATTCACCCCTCCACTTT.

In its sample, this clonotype was seen many times. The V and J genes are TRBV2 and TRBJ2-1; D not resolved. CDR3 length: 15 amino acids. Germline V lookup: CDR1 SNHLY, CDR2 FYNNEI. V was shortened by 6 bases and J by 5 bases, with 17 bases between the two germline ends. CDR3 nucleotide sequence: TGTGCCAGCAGAAAAGCAACAGTCGGAGACAATGAGCAGTTCTTC. Translated, it gives CASRKATVGDNEQFF.

The CDR3 is CATNRDTLKGNTEAFF. As DNA, the CDR3 is TGTGCCACGAACCGGGACACCCTAAAGGGGAACACTGAAGCTTTCTTT. V and J are TRBV10-3 and TRBJ1-1, with D perhaps TRBD1 (6 bases). The V gene's germline CDR1 is ENHRY and CDR2 SYGVKD. CDR3 length equals 16 residues. V was trimmed by 10 bases and J by 1 base, leaving 22 bases between them.

This chain joins TRBV19 and TRBJ2-1, with TRBD2 matching over 15 bases. Per the germline V gene, CDR1 is LNHDA and CDR2 is SQIVND (reference sequence). Trimming at V came to 5 bases and at J to 0 bases, leaving 8 bases not matched to a gene. The CDR3 spans 19 residues. CDR3 in amino acids: CASSLLGTSGRSSYNEQFF. The CDR3 coding sequence is TGTGCCAGTAGTCTCCTGGGGACTAGCGGGAGGAGCTCCTACAATGAGCAGTTCTTC.

This clonotype showed up many times. The chain employs TRBV12-3 or TRBV12-4 and TRBJ2-1; D perhaps matches TRBD1 (6 bases). Trimming left V 8 bases short and J 3 bases short, with 14 bases between. This CDR3 region has 14 residues. CDR3 loop: CASSRRGIYNEQFF. The CDR3 DNA reads TGTGCCAGCTCCCGAAGGGGGATCTACAATGAGCAGTTCTTC.

This clonotype has only a few counts. The V gene is TRBV20-1, the J gene TRBJ2-3; D is perhaps TRBD2 (6 bases). V was shortened by 6 bases and J by 10 bases, with 17 bases between the two germline ends. The CDR3 spans 12 residues. Per germline, CDR1 DFQATT and CDR2 SNEGSKA (reference sequence). This chain's CDR3 is CSAVEGRVAQYF. The CDR3 nucleotides are TGCAGTGCCGTGGAGGGCCGCGTGGCGCAGTATTTT.

This clonotype was seen only a few times. The rearrangement links TRBV3-1 to TRBJ1-4; D not certain. This CDR3 region has 10 residues. Trimming pared 7 bases from V and 8 bases from J, leaving 5 bases between. Germline lookup yields CDR1 LGHDT and CDR2 YNNKEL (reference sequence). CDR3 DNA: TGTGCCAGCAAACGGGAAAAACTGTTTTTT. Translating gives CASKREKLFF. Complete variable domain (other parts from reference TRBV3-1 and TRBJ1-4): DTAVSQTPKYLVTQMGNDKSIKCEQNLGHDTMYWYKQDSKKFLKIMFSYNNKELIINETVPNRFSPKSPDKAHLNLHINSLELGDSAVYFCASKREKLFFGSGTQLSVL.

This clonotype has only a few counts. DNA for the CDR3: TGTGCCAGCAGCTTATCCCTCGGGTGGCGGGACACGAGCACAGATACGCAGTATTTT. Translation gives CASSLSLGWRDTSTDTQYF. The genes are TRBV11-1 and TRBJ2-3; D could derive from TRBD1 or TRBD2 (6 bases each). The CDR3 has 19 residues. Trimming pared 2 bases from V and 0 bases from J, leaving 21 bases between. The germline CDR1 and CDR2 sequences are SGHAT and FQDESV (reference sequence). The whole variable domain, remainder taken from reference TRBV11-1 and TRBJ2-3, is EAEVAQSPRYKITEKSQAVAFWCDPISGHATLYWYRQILGQGPELLVQFQDESVVDDSQLPKDRFSAERLKGVDSTLKIQPAELGDSAMYLCASSLSLGWRDTSTDTQYFGPGTRLTVL.

This clonotype has a count of ten or more. This chain joins TRBV29-1 and TRBJ2-5; D is ambiguous. The CDR3 is 13 amino acids. The V end was cut by 2 bases, the J end by 0 bases, with 7 bases between. The germline V gene encodes CDR1 SQVTM and CDR2 ANQGSEA. The CDR3: CSVERVNQETQYF. The CDR3, as DNA: TGCAGCGTTGAAAGGGTTAACCAAGAGACCCAGTACTTC. The entire variable domain, with the rest obtained from reference TRBV29-1 and TRBJ2-5, is as follows: SAVISQKPSRDICQRGTSLTIQCQVDSQVTMMFWYRQQPGQSLTLIATANQGSEATYESGFVIDKFPISRPNLTFSTLTVSNMSPEDSSIYLCSVERVNQETQYFGPGTRLLVL.

V gene TRBV28 combines with J gene TRBJ1-2; no reliable D call. This CDR3 has 14 residues. Between the trimmed V and J ends, which lost 7 bases and 1 base, there was a span of 13 bases. The V gene's germline CDR1 is MDHEN and CDR2 SYDVKM. The CDR3 region has the DNA TGTGCCAGCACTCGCGACCGACTTAACTATGGCTACACCTTC. It encodes CASTRDRLNYGYTF.

This clonotype was counted ten times or more. V is TRBV12-3 or TRBV12-4 and J is TRBJ2-4, with D perhaps matching TRBD2 (6 bases). The length of the CDR3 is 17 residues. V lost 6 bases to trimming and J lost 1 base, with 19 bases between them. This CDR3 reads CASRIRGENDAKNIQYF. Here the CDR3 DNA reads TGTGCCAGCAGAATCCGCGGGGAAAACGATGCCAAAAACATTCAGTACTTC.

This clonotype occurred many times. The chain is built from TRBV12-3 or TRBV12-4 and TRBJ2-5, with D tentatively TRBD2 (5 bases). The CDR3 totals 13 residues. The V end was cut by 1 base, the J end by 5 bases, with 8 bases between. CDR3 region: CASSLVGDETQYF. CDR3 DNA sequence: TGTGCCAGCAGTTTAGTCGGGGATGAGACCCAGTACTTC.

V is TRBV7-9 and J is TRBJ2-1; TRBD2 agrees at 8 bases. There are 15 residues in the CDR3. The J segment lost 7 bases and the V segment lost 5 bases, leaving 10 bases of the junction unmatched. Germline CDR1 and CDR2: SEHNR and FQNEAQ (reference sequence). CDR3 residues: CASSPLAGGRNEQFF. For the CDR3, the DNA is TGTGCCAGCAGCCCCCTAGCGGGTGGTCGGAATGAGCAGTTCTTC.

This clonotype was observed a few times. The chain combines TRBV6-5 with TRBJ2-1; the D gene is possibly TRBD2 (5 bases). The V gene's germline CDR1 is MNHEY and CDR2 SVGAGI. The CDR3 length is 18 residues. Trimming pared 0 bases from V and 0 bases from J, leaving 15 bases between. CDR3 residues: CASSYSSRTSSSYNEQFF. DNA of the CDR3: TGTGCCAGCAGTTACTCTTCTAGGACTTCGAGCTCCTACAATGAGCAGTTCTTC.

V is TRBV9 and J is TRBJ2-1; 9 nucleotides line up with TRBD2. Germline trimming cut 3 bases from V and 8 bases from J; bases unmatched to any gene: 9. The CDR3 consists of 15 residues. CDR1 SGDLS and CDR2 YYNGEE come from the germline V gene. Written as DNA, the CDR3 is TGTGCCAGCAGCGACCTGGCGGGGGGGCAGGATGAGCAGTTCTTC. Translation: CASSDLAGGQDEQFF. Variable domain in full (rest from reference TRBV9 and TRBJ2-1): DSGVTQTPKHLITATGQRVTLRCSPRSGDLSVYWYQQSLDQGLQFLIQYYNGEERAKGNILERFSAQQFPDLHSELNLSSLELGDSALYFCASSDLAGGQDEQFFGPGTRLTVL.

This chain connects TRBV20-1 to TRBJ1-1; no firm D call. This CDR3 comprises 11 residues. V was shortened by 5 bases and J by 5 bases, with 9 bases between the two germline ends. Germline V gene data show CDR1 as DFQATT and CDR2 as SNEGSKA (reference sequence). This CDR3 is CSAAPITEAFF. The DNA for the CDR3 is TGCAGTGCTGCCCCGATAACTGAAGCTTTCTTT.

The rearrangement uses TRBV10-3 and TRBJ1-2; D remains ambiguous. Germline CDR1 is ENHRY and CDR2 is SYGVKD. This CDR3 region has 14 residues. V lost 5 bases and J lost 8, with 18 bases in between. The CDR3 reads CAISSPHGEGGYTF. CDR3 in DNA: TGTGCCATCAGTAGCCCCCACGGGGAGGGAGGCTACACCTTC.

The rearrangement links TRBV20-1 to TRBJ1-6, with 10 positions matching TRBD1. This CDR3 spans 14 amino acids. The J segment lost 7 bases and the V segment lost 6 bases, leaving 6 bases of the junction unmatched. Germline V gives CDR1 DFQATT, CDR2 SNEGSKA (reference sequence). The DNA for the CDR3 is TGCAGTGCCCGGGAGGACAGGGGGAATTCACCCCTCCACTTT. This codes for CSAREDRGNSPLHF.

V is TRBV7-8 and J is TRBJ2-7; TRBD2 might be the D (5 bases). The CDR3 runs to 16 residues. Germline V gives CDR1 SGHVS, CDR2 FQNEAQ. V was pared by 1 base and J by 2 bases, with 15 bases between. CDR3 coding DNA: TGTGCCAGCAGCTTAGAGTTAAAACTAGGGCCCTACGAGCAGTACTTC. Residues: CASSLELKLGPYEQYF.

The chain links TRBV20-1 to TRBJ2-7; tentative D call: TRBD1 (6 bases). The CDR3 contains 15 residues. V was cut by 1 base and J by 6 bases, with 19 bases left in between. The germline CDR1 and CDR2 sequences are DFQATT and SNEGSKA (reference sequence). CDR3 DNA: TGCAGTGCTAGAGTCCCCGGGACCCAGGGGTCCGAGCAGTACTTC. Its protein is CSARVPGTQGSEQYF.